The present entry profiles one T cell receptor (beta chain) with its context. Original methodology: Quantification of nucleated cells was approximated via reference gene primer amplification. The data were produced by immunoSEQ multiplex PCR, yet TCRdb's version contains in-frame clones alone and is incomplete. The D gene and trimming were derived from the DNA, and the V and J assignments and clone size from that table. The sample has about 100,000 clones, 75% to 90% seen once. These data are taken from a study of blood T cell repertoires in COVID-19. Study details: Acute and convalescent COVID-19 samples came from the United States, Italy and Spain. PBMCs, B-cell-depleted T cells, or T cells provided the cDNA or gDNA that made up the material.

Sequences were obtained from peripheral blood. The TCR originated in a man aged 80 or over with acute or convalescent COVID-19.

Here the CDR3 DNA reads TGCGCCAGCAGCCCGCTAACGGGAGGCACCTACGAGCAGTACTTC. Protein sequence: CASSPLTGGTYEQYF. The rearrangement uses TRBV5-1 and TRBJ2-7, with 7 bases that match TRBD2. This CDR3 spans 15 amino acids. Looked up from germline, CDR1 is SGHRS and CDR2 is YFSETQ. Trimming at V came to 4 bases and at J to 2 bases, leaving 9 bases not matched to a gene.